This T cell receptor (beta chain) is from a study of blood T cell repertoires in COVID-19. Whole-study context: COVID-19 samples, acute and convalescent, were from the United States, Italy and Spain.

The repertoire was sequenced with immunoSEQ multiplex PCR; TCRdb's copy has only in-frame clones and lacks some. The sample consists of around 150,000 clones, roughly 83% of them appearing once. With 2 bases clipped from V and 4 bases from J, the junction kept 9 bases outside the gene matches. The germline V gene has CDR1 MGHRA and CDR2 YSYEKL. The CDR3 has 17 amino acids. The sequence was obtained from a woman aged 80 or over with active or convalescent COVID-19. The material sequenced was peripheral blood. This chain connects TRBV4-1 to TRBJ1-5; 9 bases fit TRBD1. The CDR3 coding sequence is TGCGCCAGCAGCCAAAGGACCCTCGGGACAGGGAATCAGCCCCAGCATTTT. Its translation: CASSQRTLGTGNQPQHF.